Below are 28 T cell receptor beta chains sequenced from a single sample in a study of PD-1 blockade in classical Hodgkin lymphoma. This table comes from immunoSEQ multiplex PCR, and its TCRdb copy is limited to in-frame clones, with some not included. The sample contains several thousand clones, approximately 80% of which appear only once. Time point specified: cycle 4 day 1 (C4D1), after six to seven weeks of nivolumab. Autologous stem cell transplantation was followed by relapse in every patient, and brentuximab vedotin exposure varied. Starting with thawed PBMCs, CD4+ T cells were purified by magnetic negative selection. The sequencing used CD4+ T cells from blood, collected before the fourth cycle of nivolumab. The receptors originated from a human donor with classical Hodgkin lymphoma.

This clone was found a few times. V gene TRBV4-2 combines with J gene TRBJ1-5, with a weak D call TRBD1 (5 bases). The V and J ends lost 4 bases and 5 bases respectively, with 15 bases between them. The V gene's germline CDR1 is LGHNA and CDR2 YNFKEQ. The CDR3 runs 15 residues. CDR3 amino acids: CASSRSLGVDQPQHF. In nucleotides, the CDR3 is TGTGCCAGCAGCCGGTCGTTGGGGGTAGATCAGCCCCAGCATTTT.

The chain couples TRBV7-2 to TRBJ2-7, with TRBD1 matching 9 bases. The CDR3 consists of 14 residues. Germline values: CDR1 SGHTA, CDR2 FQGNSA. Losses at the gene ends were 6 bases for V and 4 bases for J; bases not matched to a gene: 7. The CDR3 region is CASSSGQGWYEQYF. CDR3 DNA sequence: TGTGCCAGCAGTTCGGGACAGGGTTGGTACGAGCAGTACTTC.

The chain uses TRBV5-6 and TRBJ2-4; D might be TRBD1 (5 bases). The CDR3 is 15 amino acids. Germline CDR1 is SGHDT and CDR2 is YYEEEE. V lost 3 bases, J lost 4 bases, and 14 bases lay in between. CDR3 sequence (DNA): TGTGCCAGCAGCTCTTGGACACGGATTAAAAACATTCAGTACTTC. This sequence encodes CASSSWTRIKNIQYF.

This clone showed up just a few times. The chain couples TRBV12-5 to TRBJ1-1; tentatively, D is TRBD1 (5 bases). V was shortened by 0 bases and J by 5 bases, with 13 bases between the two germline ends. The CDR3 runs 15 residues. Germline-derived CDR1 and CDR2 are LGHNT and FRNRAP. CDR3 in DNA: TGTGCTAGTGGTTTGGTACTAGGCCGGGGGACTGAAGCTTTCTTT. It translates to CASGLVLGRGTEAFF.

CDR3 loop: CASSLLNGRVNTGELFF. The CDR3 DNA sequence: TGTGCCAGCAGCTTATTAAACGGCAGGGTGAACACCGGGGAGCTGTTTTTT. The rearrangement uses TRBV7-2 and TRBJ2-2, with D possibly matching TRBD1 (5 bases). The CDR3 runs 17 residues. Germline V CDR1 and CDR2: SGHTA, FQGNSA. V was trimmed by 2 bases and J by 1 base, leaving 14 bases between them.

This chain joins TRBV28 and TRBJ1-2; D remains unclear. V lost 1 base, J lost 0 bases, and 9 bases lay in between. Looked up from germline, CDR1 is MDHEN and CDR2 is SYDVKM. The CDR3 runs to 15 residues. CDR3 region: CASSLSAGANYGYTF. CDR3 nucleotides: TGTGCCAGCAGTTTATCCGCCGGGGCTAACTATGGCTACACCTTC.

The CDR3 DNA follows: TGCGCCAGCAGCTTGACAGGGGTCCCCTCTGAGGGCACCATATATTTT. Residues: CASSLTGVPSEGTIYF. This chain connects TRBV5-1 to TRBJ1-3; TRBD1 agrees at 7 bases. In germline, CDR1 is SGHRS, CDR2 YFSETQ. After removal of 1 base from V and 9 bases from J, the junction contained 13 bases not matched to a gene. CDR3 size: 16 residues.

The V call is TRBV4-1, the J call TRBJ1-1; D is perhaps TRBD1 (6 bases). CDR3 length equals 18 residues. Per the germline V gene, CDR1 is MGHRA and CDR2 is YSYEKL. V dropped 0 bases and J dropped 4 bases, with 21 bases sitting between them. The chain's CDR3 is CASSQERYRDIFSTEAFF. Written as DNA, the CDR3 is TGCGCCAGCAGCCAAGAACGTTACAGGGACATTTTCTCCACTGAAGCTTTCTTT.

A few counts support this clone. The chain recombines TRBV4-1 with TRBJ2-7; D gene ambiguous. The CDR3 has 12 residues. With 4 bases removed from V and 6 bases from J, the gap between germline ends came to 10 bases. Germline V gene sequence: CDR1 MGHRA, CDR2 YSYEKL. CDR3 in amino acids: CASSLAWGEQYF. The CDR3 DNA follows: TGCGCCAGCAGCCTTGCGTGGGGCGAGCAGTACTTC.

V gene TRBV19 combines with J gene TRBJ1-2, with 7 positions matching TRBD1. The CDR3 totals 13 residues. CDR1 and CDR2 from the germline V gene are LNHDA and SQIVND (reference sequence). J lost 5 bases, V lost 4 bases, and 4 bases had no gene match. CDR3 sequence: CASSKGQNYGYTF. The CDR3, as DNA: TGTGCCAGTAGTAAGGGACAGAATTATGGCTACACCTTC.

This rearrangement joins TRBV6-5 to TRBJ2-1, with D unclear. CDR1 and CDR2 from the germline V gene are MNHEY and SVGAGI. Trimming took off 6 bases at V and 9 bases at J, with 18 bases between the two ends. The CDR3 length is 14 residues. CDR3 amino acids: CASSRQGEASEQFF. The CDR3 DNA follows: TGTGCCAGCAGCCGACAAGGAGAAGCCAGTGAGCAGTTCTTC.

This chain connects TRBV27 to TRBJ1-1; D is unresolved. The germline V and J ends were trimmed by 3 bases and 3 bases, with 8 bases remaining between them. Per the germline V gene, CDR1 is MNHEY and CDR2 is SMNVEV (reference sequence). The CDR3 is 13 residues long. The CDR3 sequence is CASSLERDTEAFF. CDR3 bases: TGTGCCAGCAGTTTGGAAAGGGACACTGAAGCTTTCTTT.

The CDR3 bases are TGTGCCAGCAGTGACGGCGGACACTACGAGCAGTACTTC. It codes for CASSDGGHYEQYF. The chain has TRBV25-1 and TRBJ2-7; TRBD1 is a possible D gene (5 bases). The CDR3 has 13 residues. Germline CDR1 is MGHDK and CDR2 is SYGVNS. Trimming removed 3 bases at V and 3 bases at J, with 9 bases between.

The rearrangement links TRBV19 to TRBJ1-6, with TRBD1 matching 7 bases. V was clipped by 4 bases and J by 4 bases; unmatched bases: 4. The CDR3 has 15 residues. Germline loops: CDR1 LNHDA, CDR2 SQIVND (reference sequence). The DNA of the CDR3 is TGTGCCAGTAGTACGGTACAGGGGTATAATTCACCCCTCCACTTT. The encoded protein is CASSTVQGYNSPLHF.

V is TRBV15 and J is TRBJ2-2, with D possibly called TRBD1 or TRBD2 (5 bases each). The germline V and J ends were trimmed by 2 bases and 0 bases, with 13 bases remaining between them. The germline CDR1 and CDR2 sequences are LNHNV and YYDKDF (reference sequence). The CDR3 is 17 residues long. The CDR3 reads CATSRRGTGANTGELFF. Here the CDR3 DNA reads TGTGCCACCAGCAGAAGAGGGACGGGCGCGAACACCGGGGAGCTGTTTTTT.

The CDR3 sequence: CAISEGVGTNYGYTF. The CDR3 DNA follows: TGTGCCATCAGTGAGGGAGTCGGGACTAACTATGGCTACACCTTC. The chain combines TRBV10-3 with TRBJ1-2; D is undetermined. V dropped 2 bases and J dropped 0 bases, with 10 bases sitting between them. CDR3 length: 15 residues. The germline gives CDR1 ENHRY, CDR2 SYGVKD.

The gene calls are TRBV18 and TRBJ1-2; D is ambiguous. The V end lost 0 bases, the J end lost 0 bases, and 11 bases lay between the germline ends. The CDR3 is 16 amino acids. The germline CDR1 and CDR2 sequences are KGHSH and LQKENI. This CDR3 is CASSPPNTVANYGYTF. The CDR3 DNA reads TGTGCCAGCTCACCACCGAATACAGTGGCTAACTATGGCTACACCTTC.

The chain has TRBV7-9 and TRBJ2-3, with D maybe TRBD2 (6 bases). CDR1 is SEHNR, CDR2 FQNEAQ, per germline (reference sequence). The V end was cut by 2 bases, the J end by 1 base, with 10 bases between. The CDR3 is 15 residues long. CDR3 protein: CASSLSTGGTDTQYF. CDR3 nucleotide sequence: TGTGCCAGCAGCTTATCGACGGGGGGCACAGATACGCAGTATTTT.

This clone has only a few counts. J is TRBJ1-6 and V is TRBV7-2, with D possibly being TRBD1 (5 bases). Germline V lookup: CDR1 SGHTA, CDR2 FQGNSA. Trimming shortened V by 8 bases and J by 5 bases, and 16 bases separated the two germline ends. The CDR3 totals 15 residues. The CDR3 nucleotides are TGTGCCAGCTCTGGCGAAGGGACCAATAATTCACCCCTCCACTTT. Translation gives CASSGEGTNNSPLHF.

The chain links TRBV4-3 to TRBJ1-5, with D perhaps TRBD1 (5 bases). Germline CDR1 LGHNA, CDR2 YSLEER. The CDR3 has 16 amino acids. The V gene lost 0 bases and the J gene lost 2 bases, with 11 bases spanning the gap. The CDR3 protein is CASSQDLRGGNQPQHF. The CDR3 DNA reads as TGCGCCAGCAGCCAAGATCTGAGGGGAGGCAATCAGCCCCAGCATTTT.

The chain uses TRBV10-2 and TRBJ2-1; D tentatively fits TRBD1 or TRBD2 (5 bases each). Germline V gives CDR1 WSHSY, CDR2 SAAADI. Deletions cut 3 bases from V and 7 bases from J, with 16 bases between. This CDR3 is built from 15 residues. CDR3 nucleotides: TGCGCCAGCAGTGACCAGGGAGTGGGGCGTAATGAGCAGTTCTTC. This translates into CASSDQGVGRNEQFF.

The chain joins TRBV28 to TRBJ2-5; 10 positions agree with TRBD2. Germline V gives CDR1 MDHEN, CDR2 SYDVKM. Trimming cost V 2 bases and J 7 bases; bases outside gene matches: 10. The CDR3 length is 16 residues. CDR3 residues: CASSLPSAGGLLTQYF. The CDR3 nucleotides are TGTGCCAGCAGTTTACCATCAGCGGGGGGGCTCCTGACCCAGTACTTC. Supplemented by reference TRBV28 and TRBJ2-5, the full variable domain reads DVKVTQSSRYLVKRTGEKVFLECVQDMDHENMFWYRQDPGLGLRLIYFSYDVKMKEKGDIPEGYSVSREKKERFSLILESASTNQTSMYLCASSLPSAGGLLTQYFGPGTRLLVL.

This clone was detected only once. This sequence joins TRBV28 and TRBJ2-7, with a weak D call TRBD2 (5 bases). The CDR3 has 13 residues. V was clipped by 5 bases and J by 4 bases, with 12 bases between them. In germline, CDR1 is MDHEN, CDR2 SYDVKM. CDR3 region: CASSGPRAYEQYF. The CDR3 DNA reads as TGTGCCAGCAGTGGACCGAGGGCTTACGAGCAGTACTTC.

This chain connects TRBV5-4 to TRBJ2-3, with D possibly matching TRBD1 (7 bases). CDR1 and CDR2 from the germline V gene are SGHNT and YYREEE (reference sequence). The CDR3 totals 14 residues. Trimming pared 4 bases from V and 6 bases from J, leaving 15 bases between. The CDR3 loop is CASSPRGVADTQYF. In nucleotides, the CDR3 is TGTGCCAGCAGCCCCAGGGGGGTAGCGGATACGCAGTATTTT.

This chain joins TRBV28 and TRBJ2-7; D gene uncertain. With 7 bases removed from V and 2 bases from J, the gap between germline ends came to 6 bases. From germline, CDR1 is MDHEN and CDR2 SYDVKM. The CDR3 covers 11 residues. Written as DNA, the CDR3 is TGTGCCAGCACCGGTGCCTACGAGCAGTACTTC. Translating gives CASTGAYEQYF.

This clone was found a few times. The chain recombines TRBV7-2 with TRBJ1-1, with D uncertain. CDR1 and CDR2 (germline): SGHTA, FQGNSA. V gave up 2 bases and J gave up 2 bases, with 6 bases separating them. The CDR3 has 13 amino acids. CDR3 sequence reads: CASSLRPNTEAFF. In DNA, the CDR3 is TGTGCCAGCAGCTTACGGCCTAACACTGAAGCTTTCTTT.

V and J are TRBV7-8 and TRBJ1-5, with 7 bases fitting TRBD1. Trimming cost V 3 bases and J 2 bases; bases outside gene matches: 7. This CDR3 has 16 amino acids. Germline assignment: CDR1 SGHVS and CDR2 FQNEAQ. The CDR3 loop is CASSLKGAQGNQPQHF. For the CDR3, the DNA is TGTGCCAGCAGCTTGAAGGGGGCGCAGGGCAATCAGCCCCAGCATTTT.

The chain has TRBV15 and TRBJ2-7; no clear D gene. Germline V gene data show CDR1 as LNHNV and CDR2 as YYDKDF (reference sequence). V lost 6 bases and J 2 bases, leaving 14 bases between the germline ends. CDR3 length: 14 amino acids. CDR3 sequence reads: CATSNRAATYEQYF. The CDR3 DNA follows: TGTGCCACCAGTAATAGGGCCGCGACCTACGAGCAGTACTTC. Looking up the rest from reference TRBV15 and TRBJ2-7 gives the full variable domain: DAMVIQNPRYQVTQFGKPVTLSCSQTLNHNVMYWYQQKSSQAPKLLFHYYDKDFNNEADTPDNFQSRRPNTSFCFLDIRSPGLGDTAMYLCATSNRAATYEQYFGPGTRLTVT.